The TCR beta chain under discussion was sequenced for a study of T cells in Graves' hyperthyroidism and ophthalmopathy. On the study more broadly: Pretreatment peripheral blood was obtained at initial diagnosis.

Uncontrolled infection, other autoimmune disease, pregnancy or lactation disqualified patients from enrolment. As to this clonotype: Its antigen is not known.

General study points: Blood samples included most of the expanded thyroid clonotypes exceeding 0.001.

J gave up 2 bases and V 1 base, and 12 bases lay outside the gene matches. Per the germline V gene, CDR1 is KGHSH and CDR2 is LQKENI. The CDR3 length is 18 residues. RNA transcripts yielded amplified TCR beta CDR3 regions. The TCR CDR3 first-round RT-PCR relied on the HTBI primer set. From the multiplex PCR reads, TCRdb called clonotypes with MiXCR, one entry per CDR3 protein. Counted here are some 740,000 distinct CDR3 sequences, approximately 14% occurring once; the ten biggest clones make up about 10%. This receptor was taken from a woman aged 18-29 years with Graves' hyperthyroidism. This chain links TRBV18 with TRBJ1-2, with 8 bases that match TRBD1. The specimen was blood. The CDR3 sequence is CASSPQRDRRIANYGYTF. CDR3 nucleotides: TGTGCCAGCTCACCACAGCGGGACAGGAGGATAGCAAACTATGGCTACACCTTC.